This is a list of T cell receptor beta chains from one sample in a study of beta chain features in type 1 diabetes. Produced via immunoSEQ multiplex PCR; TCRdb's table is partial and in-frame only. The table records about 330,000 clones, approximately 11% of them present only once. Sequencing was done on a sample of naive CD4+ T cells from blood. Receptor source: a woman aged 30 to 39 in good health. Each CDR3 is given with its conserved first and last residue. D genes are given only for firm matches. A row's size may be missing; if present it is once, few, many or a size class.

V	size	J	D	DNA	CDR3
TRBV9	few	TRBJ2-7	-	TGTGCCAGCACCGAAAGGCTTAGCACGCCCTCCTACGAGCAGTACTTC	CASTERLSTPSYEQYF
TRBV5-1	few	TRBJ2-3	TRBD2	TGCGCCAGCAGCTCACGGGACTACACAGATACGCAGTATTTT	CASSSRDYTDTQYF
TRBV7-3	few	TRBJ2-5	TRBD2	TGTGCCAGCAGCCCGGGAAAAACTAGCGGGAGAGGCCAAGAGACCCAGTACTTC	CASSPGKTSGRGQETQYF
TRBV15	few	TRBJ2-7	-	TGTGCCACCAGTAGGGGTGGATACGAGCAGTACTTC	CATSRGGYEQYF
TRBV30	few	TRBJ1-2	-	TGTGCCTGGAGTGTGTTGGCAGGGGAATGGAGTGGCTACACCTTC	CAWSVLAGEWSGYTF
TRBV9	-	TRBJ2-1	TRBD2	TGTGCCAGCAGCGGTCCTAGCGGGAGAATCGCTGAGCAGTTCTTC	CASSGPSGRIAEQFF
TRBV7-2	-	TRBJ2-7	-	TGTGCCAGCAGCTTAGCCGGCCGGGAGCCCGAGCAGTACTTC	CASSLAGREPEQYF
TRBV2	few	TRBJ2-4	TRBD1	TGTGCCAGCGGGACAGCGGACATTCAGTACTTC	CASGTADIQYF
TRBV7-2	-	TRBJ2-7	TRBD2	TGTGCCAGCAGCTCCGAAGGCCCGGGACTAGTACGAAACGAGCAGTACTTC	CASSSEGPGLVRNEQYF
TRBV10-3	few	TRBJ2-5	-	TGTGCCATCAGCGAGTACAGGGATTCCCAAGAGACCCAGTACTTC	CAISEYRDSQETQYF
TRBV30	few	TRBJ2-7	-	TGTGCCTGTACCACTTTAGGGGGAGTGGGCGAGCAGTACTTC	CACTTLGGVGEQYF
TRBV30	few	TRBJ1-5	TRBD1	TGTGCCTCCACCGGGACAGGGGGATATCAGCCCCAGCATTTT	CASTGTGGYQPQHF
TRBV5-1	-	TRBJ2-1	TRBD2	TGCGCCAGCAGCTTCTTAGCGGGAGCGGGGAATGAGCAGTTCTTC	CASSFLAGAGNEQFF
TRBV28	-	TRBJ2-1	-	TGTGCCAGTGGTTCTACAGGGTCGTGGGAGTTCTTC	CASGSTGSWEFF
TRBV11-2	-	TRBJ2-6	-	TGTGCCAGCAGACCTCAGTCTGGGGCCAACGTCCTGACTTTC	CASRPQSGANVLTF
TRBV19	-	TRBJ2-1	TRBD2	TGTGCCAGTAGTTCAACTAGCGCTGATTACAATGAGCAGTTCTTC	CASSSTSADYNEQFF
TRBV7-9	few	TRBJ1-5	-	TGTGCCAGCAGCCCCCGGGATCAGCCCCAGCATTTT	CASSPRDQPQHF
TRBV7-7	few	TRBJ2-5	-	TGTGCTAGCAGCCGGACAGCGCTCCAAGAGACCCAGTACTTC	CASSRTALQETQYF
TRBV7-9	few	TRBJ2-5	TRBD1	TGTGCCAGCAGCTTATGGACAGGAGACCAAGAGACCCAGTACTTC	CASSLWTGDQETQYF
TRBV25-1	few	TRBJ2-7	TRBD2	TGTGCCAGCAGTGAATCACTAGCGGGAGGGCCCGGCGACGAGCAGTACTTC	CASSESLAGGPGDEQYF
TRBV30	few	TRBJ1-2	TRBD1	TGTGCCTGGAGCTTTCAGGGGGTGCGAGGCTACACCTTC	CAWSFQGVRGYTF
TRBV30	few	TRBJ1-5	TRBD1	TGTGCCTGGAGTGTAGGAGAGGAACAGGGGGGCAATCAGCCCCAGCATTTT	CAWSVGEEQGGNQPQHF
TRBV29-1	-	TRBJ1-2	TRBD1	TGCAGCGTGATGACAGGGGGCGGCTATGGCTACACCTTC	CSVMTGGGYGYTF
TRBV15	few	TRBJ1-1	-	TGTGCCACCAGCAGAGGTAAAGGTGAGGGGAACACTGAAGCTTTCTTT	CATSRGKGEGNTEAFF
TRBV7-3	-	TRBJ2-1	TRBD1	TGTGCCAGCAGCTTGAGACAGGGTTCCTACAATGAGCAGTTCTTC	CASSLRQGSYNEQFF
TRBV5-4	few	TRBJ2-5	-	TGTGCCAGCAGCTTGGGTCAAACACAAGAGACCCAGTACTTC	CASSLGQTQETQYF
TRBV30	few	TRBJ1-3	-	TGTGCCTGGAGTGTTTACAGCTCTGGAAACACCATATATTTT	CAWSVYSSGNTIYF
TRBV15	few	TRBJ2-7	-	TGTGCCACCAGCAGAGAGATGGTCAGAGGTTCCTACGAGCAGTACTTC	CATSREMVRGSYEQYF